This T cell receptor (beta chain) was sequenced for a study of STAT5B mutations in CD4+ large granular lymphocyte leukemia. Whole-study findings and limits: 8/27 top patient clones versus 2/35 control clones were TRBV06-family. Main leukemic clonotypes were patient-specific, but 20% to 25% appeared at low frequency elsewhere. CD4-sorted patient repertoires seemed more clonal than healthy CD4+ repertoires.

Method: immunoSEQ multiplex PCR; TCRdb's copy keeps in-frame clones and lacks some. The sample carries fewer than 35,000 clones, 78% recorded once. Germline lookup yields CDR1 LGHNA and CDR2 YNFKEQ. Trimming left V 1 base short and J 0 bases short, with 7 bases between. This CDR3 comprises 14 residues. This clone was counted only a few times. Its antigen is not known. Sequencing was carried out using CD4+ T cells from blood buffy coats. This sequence was found in a human donor in good health. V gene TRBV4-2 combines with J gene TRBJ2-7; D is ambiguous. CDR3 residues: CASSQGRSSYEQYF. For the CDR3, the DNA is TGTGCCAGCAGCCAAGGCAGGAGCTCCTACGAGCAGTACTTC.